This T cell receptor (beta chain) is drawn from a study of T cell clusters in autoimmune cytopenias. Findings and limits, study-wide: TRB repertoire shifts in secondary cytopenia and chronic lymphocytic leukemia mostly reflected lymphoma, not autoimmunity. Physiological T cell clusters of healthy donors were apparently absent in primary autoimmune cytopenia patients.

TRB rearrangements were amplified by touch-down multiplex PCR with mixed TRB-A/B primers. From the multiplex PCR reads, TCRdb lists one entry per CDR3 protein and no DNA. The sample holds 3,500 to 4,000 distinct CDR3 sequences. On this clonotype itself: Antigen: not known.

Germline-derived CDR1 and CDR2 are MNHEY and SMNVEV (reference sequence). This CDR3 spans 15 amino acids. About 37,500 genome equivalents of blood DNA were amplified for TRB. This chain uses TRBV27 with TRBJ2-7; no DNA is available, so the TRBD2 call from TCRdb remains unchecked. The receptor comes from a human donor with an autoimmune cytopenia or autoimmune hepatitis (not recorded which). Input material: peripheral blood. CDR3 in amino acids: CASSFQAGPSYEQYF.